This T cell receptor beta chain was identified in a study of control samples from healthy donors and cancer patients. Some clones are missing from TCRdb's copy, which holds only in-frame ones; the method was immunoSEQ multiplex PCR. The sample yields some 200,000 clones, around 94% seen once. Sequenced material: blood. The sequence derives from a man over 45 in good health.

CDR3: CASSVVDGGEAFF. The CDR3 DNA reads TGTGCCAGCAGCGTAGTTGATGGGGGTGAAGCTTTCTTT. The chain uses TRBV9 and TRBJ1-1; TRBD1 is a possible D gene (5 bases). This CDR3 has 13 residues. Trimming shortened V by 0 bases and J by 7 bases, and 10 bases separated the two germline ends. Germline V gene sequence: CDR1 SGDLS, CDR2 YYNGEE.